The sequence of this T cell receptor (beta chain) was determined in a study of shared clonotypes between healthy human individuals. Broader study findings: Rarefaction indicated that sorted-subset sequencing remained incomplete although depth was large.

A remark on this clone: Antigen specificity is unknown.

Naive CD8 cells lacked CD45RO, underwent positive selection for CCR7 and left out terminally differentiated effector memory CD45RA+ cells. Trimming shortened V by 4 bases and J by 0 bases, and 13 bases separated the two germline ends. Germline V gene lookup returns CDR1 MNHEY and CDR2 SMNVEV (reference sequence). CDR3 length: 15 residues. TCRdb keeps only in-frame clones here, not all; method: immunoSEQ multiplex PCR. The repertoire holds under 1 million clones, with 92% as singletons. The V and J genes are TRBV27 and TRBJ2-7; TRBD1 is a possible D gene (5 bases). This clonotype was obtained from a man in his thirties or forties in good health. Sequenced input: naive CD8+ T cells sorted from blood. The chain's CDR3 is CASSSARGSSYEQYF. DNA for the CDR3: TGTGCCAGCAGTTCGGCTAGGGGCAGCTCCTACGAGCAGTACTTC.